This note documents a single T cell receptor (beta chain) sequence. Antigen: not known. This sample was included in a study of cytomegalovirus exposure and HLA in healthy donors. Study outcomes and limitations: CMV serostatus alone was available as immune exposure information. A later analysis reported that several of the most significant clusters appeared to be linked to common viral pathogens, among them Epstein-Barr virus. In an earlier analysis, most TCR beta V segments were productive about 87% or about 30% of the time. Analyzed later, association rates of TCRs varied across HLA loci, with DRB1 most and HLA-C fewest.

PCR used 60 Vbeta primers and 13 Jbeta primers. Assay used: immunoSEQ multiplex PCR; TCRdb lists only in-frame clones, some missing. Here the sample spans 100,000 to 150,000 clones, approximately 84% being singletons. The clonotype was recovered from a boy younger than 10 in good health and CMV-seronegative. Material: PBMCs.

CDR3 nucleotides: TGTGCCAGCTCACCGTTTCCCGGGGCGGAGGGGGGCTACACCTTC. Its translation: CASSPFPGAEGGYTF. J is TRBJ1-2 and V is TRBV18; TRBD1 is a possible D gene (5 bases). Trimming stripped 3 bases from V and 8 bases from J, with 19 bases between. There are 15 residues in the CDR3. From germline, CDR1 is KGHSH and CDR2 LQKENI. Drawing the rest from reference TRBV18 and TRBJ1-2, the complete variable domain is NAGVMQNPRHLVRRRGQEARLRCSPMKGHSHVYWYRQLPEEGLKFMVYLQKENIIDESGMPKERFSAEFPKEGPSILRIQQVVRGDSAAYFCASSPFPGAEGGYTFGSGTRLTVV.